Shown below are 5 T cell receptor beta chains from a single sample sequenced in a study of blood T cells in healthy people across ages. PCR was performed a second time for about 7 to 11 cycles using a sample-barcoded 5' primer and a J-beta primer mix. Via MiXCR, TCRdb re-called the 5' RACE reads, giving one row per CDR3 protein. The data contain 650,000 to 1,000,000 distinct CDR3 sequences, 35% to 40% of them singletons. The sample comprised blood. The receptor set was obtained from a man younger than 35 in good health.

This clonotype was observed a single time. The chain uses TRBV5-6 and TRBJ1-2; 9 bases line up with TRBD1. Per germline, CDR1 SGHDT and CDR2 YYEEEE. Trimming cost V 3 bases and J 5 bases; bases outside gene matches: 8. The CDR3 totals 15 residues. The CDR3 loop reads CASSWGGQGVYGYTF. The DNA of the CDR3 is TGTGCCAGCAGCTGGGGGGGACAGGGCGTGTATGGCTACACCTTC.

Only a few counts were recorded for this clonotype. The CDR3 DNA sequence: TGTGCCAGCAGCCAGGTACTCAATTATGGCTACACCTTC. Residues: CASSQVLNYGYTF. The V and J genes are TRBV14 and TRBJ1-2, with unresolved D. The germline V gene encodes CDR1 SGHDN and CDR2 FVKESK. This CDR3 has 13 residues. V dropped 3 bases and J dropped 5 bases, with 10 bases sitting between them.

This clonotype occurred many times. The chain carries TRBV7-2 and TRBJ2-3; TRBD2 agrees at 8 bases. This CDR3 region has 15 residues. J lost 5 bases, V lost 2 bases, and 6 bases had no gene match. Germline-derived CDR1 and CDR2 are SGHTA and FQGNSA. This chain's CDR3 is CASSLRGGQRDTQYF. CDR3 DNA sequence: TGTGCCAGCAGCTTACGGGGGGGCCAAAGAGATACGCAGTATTTT.

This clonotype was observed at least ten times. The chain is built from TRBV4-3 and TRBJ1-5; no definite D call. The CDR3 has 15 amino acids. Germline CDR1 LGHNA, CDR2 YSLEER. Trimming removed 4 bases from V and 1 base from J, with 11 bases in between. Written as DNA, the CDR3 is TGCGCCAGCAGCCCCGGACCCGGGAGCAATCAGCCCCAGCATTTT. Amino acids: CASSPGPGSNQPQHF.

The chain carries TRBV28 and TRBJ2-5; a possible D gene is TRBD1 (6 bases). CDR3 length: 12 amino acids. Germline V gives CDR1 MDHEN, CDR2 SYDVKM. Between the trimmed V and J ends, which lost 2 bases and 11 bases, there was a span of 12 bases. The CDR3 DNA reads TGTGCCAGCAGTTTAGACTCCCAGGGGCAGTACTTC. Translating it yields CASSLDSQGQYF.